Listed here are 31 T cell receptor beta chains from one sample, sequenced in a study of vaccination and CD4 T cells after COVID-19. Their antigens remain unidentified. Sequenced with the Oncomine TCR Beta short-read assay was DNA taken from cultured CD4+ T cells. In TCRdb, the PCR reads were re-called with MiXCR into one record per CDR3 protein. The table has about 26,000 distinct CDR3 sequences, about 40% seen once. Time point of the sample: late sampling 161 to 241 days after vaccination in a few convalescent patients. Stated treatment: approximately nine-day PBMC culture with coronavirus spike peptide pools or control peptides (ViraFEST assay). Here the sequenced sample was CD4+ T cells from blood, cultured in vitro, taken about 7 months after SARS-CoV-2 vaccination. These TCRs come from a human donor who had recovered from COVID-19.

CDR3 DNA sequence: TGCGCCAGCAGCCAAGTAGGGAAGAAGGGAGAGACCCAGTACTTC. Translated: CASSQVGKKGETQYF. V and J are TRBV4-1 and TRBJ2-5; D is unresolved. The germline V gene encodes CDR1 MGHRA and CDR2 YSYEKL. This CDR3 spans 15 amino acids. The ends were cut back, 1 base at V and 4 bases at J, with 13 bases in the middle.

The chain joins TRBV20-1 to TRBJ2-7; D remains unclear. The CDR3 covers 11 residues. Trimming removed 6 bases at V and 2 bases at J, with 8 bases between. Germline-derived CDR1 and CDR2 are DFQATT and SNEGSKA (reference sequence). Here the CDR3 reads CSAPSTYEQYF. CDR3 sequence (DNA): TGCAGTGCCCCGTCCACCTACGAGCAGTACTTC.

The rearrangement joins TRBV2 to TRBJ1-5, with D hard to call. With 6 bases removed from V and 6 bases from J, the gap between germline ends came to 12 bases. Germline values: CDR1 SNHLY, CDR2 FYNNEI. There are 13 residues in the CDR3. CDR3 in DNA: TGTGCCAGCAGCTTAGGAGAGGGTCAGCCCCAGCATTTT. Protein product: CASSLGEGQPQHF.

This sequence joins TRBV2 and TRBJ2-3; 16 nucleotides align to TRBD2. V was clipped by 6 bases and J by 6 bases; unmatched bases: 3. This CDR3 comprises 15 residues. The germline V gene encodes CDR1 SNHLY and CDR2 FYNNEI. The CDR3 loop is CASRAGLAGGDTQYF. DNA of the CDR3: TGTGCCAGCAGGGCGGGACTAGCGGGGGGGGATACGCAGTATTTT.

The gene calls are TRBV6-1 and TRBJ2-3; TRBD2 matches 8 bases. The germline gives CDR1 MNHNS, CDR2 SASEGT. The CDR3 loop spans 16 amino acids. Unmatched junction bases numbered 7, after V lost 4 bases and J lost 1 base. The chain's CDR3 is CASSVLFSGGTDTQYF. The CDR3 DNA is TGTGCCAGCAGTGTACTCTTTAGCGGGGGCACAGATACGCAGTATTTT.

This clonotype was observed once. The chain recombines TRBV10-3 with TRBJ2-1; D not resolved. The V gene lost 10 bases and the J gene lost 9 bases, with 13 bases spanning the gap. Germline CDR1 reads ENHRY; CDR2 reads SYGVKD. This CDR3 comprises 11 residues. CDR3 residues: CATQEELEQFF. The CDR3 bases are TGTGCCACCCAAGAGGAGCTTGAGCAGTTCTTC.

This clonotype appeared a single time. J is TRBJ2-3 and V is TRBV7-9; D unclear. The CDR3 runs to 13 residues. CDR1 is SEHNR and CDR2 is FQNEAQ in the germline V gene (reference sequence). The germline V and J ends were trimmed by 8 bases and 0 bases, with 9 bases remaining between them. The CDR3 DNA follows: TGTGCCAGCCGCCTGGCTAGCACAGATACGCAGTATTTT. The encoded protein is CASRLASTDTQYF.

The chain joins TRBV20-1 to TRBJ2-1; TRBD2 aligns across 11 bases. The CDR3 totals 15 residues. Germline V gene data show CDR1 as DFQATT and CDR2 as SNEGSKA (reference sequence). With 1 base clipped from V and 7 bases from J, the junction kept 6 bases outside the gene matches. CDR3 DNA sequence: TGCAGTGCTAGAGCACTAGCGGGAGTGGGGAATGAGCAGTTCTTC. It codes for CSARALAGVGNEQFF.

The chain uses TRBV20-1 and TRBJ1-5, with D possibly TRBD1 on 5 matching bases. The CDR3 extends over 13 amino acids. Trimming cost V 1 base and J 5 bases, with 9 bases left between them. Germline V gene sequence: CDR1 DFQATT, CDR2 SNEGSKA (reference sequence). CDR3 amino acids: CSARGRADQPQHF. In DNA, the CDR3 is TGCAGTGCTAGAGGCAGGGCGGATCAGCCCCAGCATTTT.

The V and J genes are TRBV21-1 and TRBJ1-1; the table assigns TRBD1, which was not confirmed against the DNA. TRBV21-1 corresponds to a pseudogene. The CDR3 sequence is 12 residues long. The CDR3 nucleotides read TGTGCCAGCAGCCCACGGGGCCATGAAGCTTTCTTT. Residues: CASSPRGHEAFF.

J is TRBJ2-7 and V is TRBV6-8, with 7 bases fitting TRBD1. Trimming at V came to 5 bases and at J to 4 bases, leaving 5 bases not matched to a gene. This CDR3 region has 13 residues. In germline, CDR1 is MNHGY, CDR2 SAAAGT. CDR3 sequence reads: CASSLHRGYEQYF. As DNA, the CDR3 is TGTGCCAGCAGTCTCCACAGGGGTTACGAGCAGTACTTC.

This clonotype has only a few counts. This chain uses TRBV7-6 with TRBJ1-5, with 8 bases fitting TRBD1. CDR3 length: 14 amino acids. The V gene end was trimmed by 4 bases and the J gene end by 4 bases; junction bases not matched to a gene: 3. Germline V gives CDR1 SGHVS, CDR2 FNYEAQ. The CDR3 region has the DNA TGTGCCAGCAGCTCCGGGACAGGTAATCAGCCCCAGCATTTT. Translating it yields CASSSGTGNQPQHF. The variable domain in full, with the rest retrieved from reference TRBV7-6 and TRBJ1-5, is GAGVSQSPRYKVTKRGQDVALRCDPISGHVSLYWYRQALGQGPEFLTYFNYEAQQDKSGLPNDRFSAERPEGSISTLTIQRTEQRDSAMYRCASSSGTGNQPQHFGDGTRLSIL.

This clonotype was seen a few times. This rearrangement joins TRBV20-1 to TRBJ1-2; 7 nucleotides align to TRBD1. The CDR3 has 15 residues. The germline V gene has CDR1 DFQATT and CDR2 SNEGSKA (reference sequence). V lost 4 bases to trimming and J lost 5 bases; unmatched junction nucleotides: 13. The CDR3 here is CSANSMTGKTYGYTF. DNA for the CDR3: TGCAGTGCTAATAGTATGACAGGGAAGACTTATGGCTACACCTTC.

In its sample, this clonotype was seen once. This chain joins TRBV7-9 and TRBJ2-1, with 9 nucleotides matching TRBD1. CDR1 and CDR2 from the germline V gene are SEHNR and FQNEAQ (reference sequence). After removal of 4 bases from V and 4 bases from J, the junction contained 11 bases not matched to a gene. CDR3 size: 17 residues. The CDR3 DNA is TGTGCCAGCAGCTCAAGCCCCCGGGACAGGGAGTACAATGAGCAGTTCTTC. It specifies CASSSSPRDREYNEQFF.

V gene TRBV5-8 combines with J gene TRBJ2-5; possibly TRBD2 for D (6 bases). CDR3 length: 16 amino acids. Per germline, CDR1 SGHTS and CDR2 YDEGEE. Trimming stripped 0 bases from V and 2 bases from J, with 14 bases between. The CDR3 is CASSLGQSSAQETQYF. CDR3 in DNA: TGTGCCAGCAGCTTGGGCCAGTCTAGCGCGCAAGAGACCCAGTACTTC. The full variable domain, completed using reference TRBV5-8 and TRBJ2-5, is EAGVTQSPTHLIKTRGQQATLRCSPISGHTSVYWYQQALGLGLQFLLWYDEGEERNRGNFPPRFSGRQFPNYSSELNVNALELEDSALYLCASSLGQSSAQETQYFGPGTRLLVL.

The chain joins TRBV28 to TRBJ2-7; D is uncertain. V was trimmed by 4 bases and J by 2 bases, leaving 12 bases between them. The CDR3 consists of 14 residues. CDR1 and CDR2 (germline): MDHEN, SYDVKM. The CDR3 region has the DNA TGTGCCAGCAGTTATCCGCTAGAACCCTACGAGCAGTACTTC. This codes for CASSYPLEPYEQYF. Drawing the rest from reference TRBV28 and TRBJ2-7, the complete variable domain is DVKVTQSSRYLVKRTGEKVFLECVQDMDHENMFWYRQDPGLGLRLIYFSYDVKMKEKGDIPEGYSVSREKKERFSLILESASTNQTSMYLCASSYPLEPYEQYFGPGTRLTVT.

This clonotype was seen once. V gene TRBV12-3 or TRBV12-4 combines with J gene TRBJ1-5; TRBD1 is a possible D gene (5 bases). V was cut by 5 bases and J by 4 bases, with 9 bases left in between. The CDR3 has 13 residues. The chain's CDR3 is CASSVWGNQPQHF. CDR3 DNA: TGTGCCAGCAGTGTCTGGGGGAATCAGCCCCAGCATTTT.

The chain couples TRBV20-1 to TRBJ2-5, with 13 bases lining up with TRBD2. J was trimmed by 2 bases and V by 4 bases; bases with no gene match: 7. CDR1 and CDR2 (germline): DFQATT, SNEGSKA (reference sequence). The CDR3 has 16 amino acids. For the CDR3, the DNA is TGCAGTGCTACAAACCCGGGACTAGCGGGACAAGAGACCCAGTACTTC. It specifies CSATNPGLAGQETQYF.

The chain links TRBV4-1 to TRBJ2-7; 14 nucleotides match TRBD2. V was clipped by 5 bases and J by 2 bases; unmatched bases: 5. Germline V gene data show CDR1 as MGHRA and CDR2 as YSYEKL. This CDR3 is built from 16 residues. As DNA, the CDR3 is TGCGCCAGCAGCGGACCGGGACTAGCGGGAGCCTACGAGCAGTACTTC. This encodes CASSGPGLAGAYEQYF.

This chain connects TRBV6-2 or TRBV6-3 to TRBJ2-5; D is ambiguous. Germline V lookup: CDR1 MNHEY, CDR2 SVGEGT. Trimming pared 5 bases from V and 6 bases from J, leaving 16 bases between. This CDR3 is built from 14 residues. CDR3 nucleotide sequence: TGTGCCAGCAGTAAAGCCTCTGGTAGTCAGACCCAGTACTTC. It specifies CASSKASGSQTQYF.

This clonotype was picked up a small number of times. The V and J genes are TRBV4-1 and TRBJ2-7; 8 nucleotides match TRBD2. The germline gives CDR1 MGHRA, CDR2 YSYEKL. The CDR3 is made up of 16 amino acids. Trimming removed 4 bases from V and 3 bases from J; junction bases left unmatched: 11. The CDR3 protein is CASSRLGRASSYEQYF. In nucleotides, the CDR3 is TGCGCCAGCAGCCGTCTCGGGAGGGCGTCCAGCTACGAGCAGTACTTC.

The J gene is TRBJ2-7, the V gene TRBV7-2; D is unresolved. CDR3 length: 15 amino acids. Germline V gives CDR1 SGHTA, CDR2 FQGNSA. The ends were cut back, 7 bases at V and 3 bases at J, with 19 bases in the middle. CDR3: CASTLDLGSVYEQYF. The CDR3, as DNA: TGTGCCAGCACCTTGGATTTGGGATCCGTCTACGAGCAGTACTTC.

This chain connects TRBV7-8 to TRBJ2-1, with 9 bases that match TRBD2. V shed 5 bases, J shed 0 bases, and the junction held 2 bases outside the gene matches. The germline V gene has CDR1 SGHVS and CDR2 FQNEAQ. The CDR3 is 15 amino acids. Written as DNA, the CDR3 is TGTGCCAGCAGCCCTAGCGGGACCTCCTACAATGAGCAGTTCTTC. This sequence encodes CASSPSGTSYNEQFF.

The rearrangement links TRBV19 to TRBJ2-3, with D hard to call. Germline-derived CDR1 and CDR2 are LNHDA and SQIVND (reference sequence). This CDR3 comprises 14 residues. V lost 5 bases and J lost 0, with 9 bases in between. As DNA, the CDR3 is TGTGCCAGTAGTCTCCTCCTCAGCACAGATACGCAGTATTTT. This sequence encodes CASSLLLSTDTQYF. Full variable domain (missing parts from reference TRBV19 and TRBJ2-3): DGGITQSPKYLFRKEGQNVTLSCEQNLNHDAMYWYRQDPGQGLRLIYYSQIVNDFQKGDIAEGYSVSREKKESFPLTVTSAQKNPTAFYLCASSLLLSTDTQYFGPGTRLTVL.

The chain employs TRBV18 and TRBJ2-5; perhaps TRBD2 as D (6 bases). The germline gives CDR1 KGHSH, CDR2 LQKENI. Trimming stripped 4 bases from V and 5 bases from J, with 11 bases between. The CDR3 is 13 residues long. In DNA, the CDR3 is TGTGCCAGCTCACGGTTCGCGGGGGAGACCCAGTACTTC. As protein: CASSRFAGETQYF. Filled out from reference TRBV18 and TRBJ2-5, the complete variable domain reads NAGVMQNPRHLVRRRGQEARLRCSPMKGHSHVYWYRQLPEEGLKFMVYLQKENIIDESGMPKERFSAEFPKEGPSILRIQQVVRGDSAAYFCASSRFAGETQYFGPGTRLLVL.

This rearrangement joins TRBV28 to TRBJ1-1; 8 nucleotides align to TRBD1. V lost 5 bases and J lost 7; bases outside the gene matches: 12. The CDR3 loop spans 15 amino acids. Germline loops: CDR1 MDHEN, CDR2 SYDVKM. The CDR3 bases are TGTGCCAGCAGTGCCCCTAGGCAGGGGGCCTTTGAAGCTTTCTTT. Amino acids: CASSAPRQGAFEAFF.

This clonotype qualifies as medium-sized (0.01 to 0.1%). The chain joins TRBV7-2 to TRBJ1-5; 7 bases agree with TRBD1. V shed 5 bases and J 4 bases; nucleotides not matched to a gene: 2. The length of the CDR3 is 13 residues. Germline CDR1 SGHTA, CDR2 FQGNSA. The CDR3 loop reads CASSPQGNQPQHF. CDR3 DNA: TGTGCCAGCAGCCCACAGGGGAATCAGCCCCAGCATTTT.

In this sample, this clonotype turned up a few times. The rearrangement joins TRBV7-9 to TRBJ2-5; D is perhaps TRBD2 (6 bases). Germline-derived CDR1 and CDR2 are SEHNR and FQNEAQ (reference sequence). This CDR3 contains 14 residues. Deletions cut 5 bases from V and 5 bases from J, with 15 bases between. The DNA of the CDR3 is TGTGCCAGCAGCCGGATTAGCGGAGGGGAGACCCAGTACTTC. This codes for CASSRISGGETQYF. The complete variable domain, with remaining parts taken from reference TRBV7-9 and TRBJ2-5, reads DTGVSQNPRHKITKRGQNVTFRCDPISEHNRLYWYRQTLGQGPEFLTYFQNEAQLEKSRLLSDRFSAERPKGSFSTLEIQRTEQGDSAMYLCASSRISGGETQYFGPGTRLLVL.

This clonotype was recorded a few times. This chain joins TRBV6-1 and TRBJ1-5; TRBD1 aligns across 9 bases. The CDR3 contains 17 residues. Per the germline V gene, CDR1 is MNHNS and CDR2 is SASEGT. The trim removed 6 bases at V and 1 base at J, leaving 10 bases unmatched. The CDR3 DNA reads as TGTGCCAGCAGCGGAGCGACAGGGGGAAGGAGCAATCAGCCCCAGCATTTT. Amino acid sequence: CASSGATGGRSNQPQHF.

This chain joins TRBV7-3 and TRBJ2-7; 9 bases are shared with TRBD1. CDR3 length: 13 residues. Per germline, CDR1 SGHTA and CDR2 FQGTGA. V shed 2 bases, J shed 5 bases, and the junction held 1 base outside the gene matches. CDR3 sequence (DNA): TGTGCCAGCAGCTTAGACAGGGGGAACGAGCAGTACTTC. The encoded protein is CASSLDRGNEQYF. Complete variable domain (other parts from reference TRBV7-3 and TRBJ2-7): GAGVSQTPSNKVTEKGKYVELRCDPISGHTALYWYRQSLGQGPEFLIYFQGTGAADDSGLPNDRFFAVRPEGSVSTLKIQRTERGDSAVYLCASSLDRGNEQYFGPGTRLTVT.

In this sample, this clonotype turned up once. This chain joins TRBV5-4 and TRBJ2-7, with no clear D. The germline CDR1 and CDR2 sequences are SGHNT and YYREEE (reference sequence). Between the trimmed V and J ends, which lost 1 base and 4 bases, there was a span of 15 bases. The CDR3 length is 15 residues. The chain's CDR3 is CASSLFGQVQYEQYF. The DNA of the CDR3 is TGTGCCAGCAGCTTGTTTGGGCAGGTACAGTACGAGCAGTACTTC.